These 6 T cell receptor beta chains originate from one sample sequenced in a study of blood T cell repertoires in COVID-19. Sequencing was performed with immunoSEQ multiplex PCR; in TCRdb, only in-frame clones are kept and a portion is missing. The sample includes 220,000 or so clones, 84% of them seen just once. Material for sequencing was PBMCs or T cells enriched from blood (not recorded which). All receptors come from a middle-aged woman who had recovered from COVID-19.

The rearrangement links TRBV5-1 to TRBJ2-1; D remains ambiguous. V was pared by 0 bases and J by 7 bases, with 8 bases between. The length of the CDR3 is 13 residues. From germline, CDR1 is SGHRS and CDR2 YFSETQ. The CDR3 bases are TGCGCCAGCAGCTTGGCCTCCAGGAATGAGCAGTTCTTC. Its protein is CASSLASRNEQFF.

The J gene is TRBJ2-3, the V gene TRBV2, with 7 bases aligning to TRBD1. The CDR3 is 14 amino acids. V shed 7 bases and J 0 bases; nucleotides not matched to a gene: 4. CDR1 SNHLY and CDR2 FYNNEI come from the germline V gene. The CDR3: CASNRQGSTDTQYF. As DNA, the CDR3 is TGTGCCAGCAACAGACAGGGAAGCACAGATACGCAGTATTTT.

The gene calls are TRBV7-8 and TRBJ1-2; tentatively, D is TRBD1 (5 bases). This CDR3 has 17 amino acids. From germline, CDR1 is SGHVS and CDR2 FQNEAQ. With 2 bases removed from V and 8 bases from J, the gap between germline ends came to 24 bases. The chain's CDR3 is CASSLRQGAWGGGGYTF. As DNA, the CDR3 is TGTGCCAGCAGCTTACGGCAGGGTGCTTGGGGGGGTGGCGGCTACACCTTC.

The CDR3 region has the DNA TGTGCCAGCAGTCCCCAGGTAGCGGGGTCCCAAGAGACCCAGTACTTC. Amino acids: CASSPQVAGSQETQYF. This rearrangement joins TRBV28 to TRBJ2-5; 8 bases fit TRBD2. Germline trimming cut 5 bases from V and 1 base from J; bases unmatched to any gene: 9. CDR1 and CDR2 from the germline V gene are MDHEN and SYDVKM. The CDR3 has 16 amino acids.

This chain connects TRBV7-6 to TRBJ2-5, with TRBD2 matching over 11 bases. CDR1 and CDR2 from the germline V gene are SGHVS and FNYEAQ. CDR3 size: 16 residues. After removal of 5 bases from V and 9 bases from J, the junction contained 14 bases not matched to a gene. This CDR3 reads CASSESSGRYSGAQYF. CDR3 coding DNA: TGTGCCAGCAGCGAGTCTAGCGGGAGGTATTCCGGGGCCCAGTACTTC.

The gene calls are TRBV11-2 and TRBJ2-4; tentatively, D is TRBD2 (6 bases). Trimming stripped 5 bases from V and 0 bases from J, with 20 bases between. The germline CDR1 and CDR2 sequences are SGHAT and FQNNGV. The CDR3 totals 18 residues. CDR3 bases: TGTGCCAGCAGCCCCATAAAGCGGGCCGGGGGAGCCAAAAACATTCAGTACTTC. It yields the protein CASSPIKRAGGAKNIQYF.